Below, 6 T cell receptor beta chains from the same sample are listed, as sequenced in a study of cytotoxic CD8 clonotypes in ibrutinib-treated CLL. Produced via immunoSEQ multiplex PCR; TCRdb's table is partial and in-frame only. The table shows about 300,000 clones, with 70% to 80% occurring only once. The sequencing used PBMCs, collected at disease progression, from a patient treated with ibrutinib. Source of these receptors: a human donor with chronic lymphocytic leukemia.

This clone appeared a single time. This rearrangement joins TRBV7-8 to TRBJ2-4; 9 positions match TRBD2. With 5 bases clipped from V and 2 bases from J, the junction kept 10 bases outside the gene matches. Germline loops: CDR1 SGHVS, CDR2 FQNEAQ. This CDR3 contains 17 residues. CDR3 in amino acids: CASSPYRLAESKNIQYF. The DNA for the CDR3 is TGTGCCAGCAGCCCTTACAGACTAGCGGAGTCCAAAAACATTCAGTACTTC.

This chain links TRBV29-1 with TRBJ2-2, with D possibly matching TRBD1 (5 bases). The CDR3 is made up of 13 amino acids. Trimming pared 6 bases from V and 3 bases from J, leaving 11 bases between. Germline V lookup: CDR1 SQVTM, CDR2 ANQGSEA. CDR3 sequence reads: CSVLDSYTGELFF. The CDR3 bases are TGCAGCGTCCTCGACAGTTACACCGGGGAGCTGTTTTTT.

The gene calls are TRBV7-2 and TRBJ2-1; D is ambiguous. The ends were cut back, 8 bases at V and 6 bases at J, with 17 bases in the middle. The CDR3 is 14 amino acids. The germline V gene encodes CDR1 SGHTA and CDR2 FQGNSA. The DNA of the CDR3 is TGTGCCAGCGCCCGGGCCCAGCACCGCAATGAGCAGTTCTTC. This translates into CASARAQHRNEQFF.

The chain couples TRBV7-6 to TRBJ2-7, with TRBD2 matching 8 bases. V gave up 5 bases and J gave up 0 bases; unmatched junction bases: 9. The germline CDR1 and CDR2 sequences are SGHVS and FNYEAQ. The CDR3 runs 16 residues. CDR3 in amino acids: CASSPYSGTSSYEQYF. As DNA, the CDR3 is TGTGCCAGCAGCCCCTATAGCGGGACGAGCTCCTACGAGCAGTACTTC. The full variable domain, with the rest looked up from reference TRBV7-6 and TRBJ2-7, is GAGVSQSPRYKVTKRGQDVALRCDPISGHVSLYWYRQALGQGPEFLTYFNYEAQQDKSGLPNDRFSAERPEGSISTLTIQRTEQRDSAMYRCASSPYSGTSSYEQYFGPGTRLTVT.

This chain connects TRBV5-1 to TRBJ2-1, with D maybe TRBD1 (6 bases). V was trimmed by 1 base and J by 9 bases, leaving 11 bases between them. From germline, CDR1 is SGHRS and CDR2 YFSETQ. This CDR3 spans 13 amino acids. CDR3 protein: CASSLLGAVEQFF. CDR3 DNA: TGCGCCAGCAGCTTGCTGGGGGCGGTTGAGCAGTTCTTC. Filled out from reference TRBV5-1 and TRBJ2-1, the complete variable domain reads KAGVTQTPRYLIKTRGQQVTLSCSPISGHRSVSWYQQTPGQGLQFLFEYFSETQRNKGNFPGRFSGRQFSNSRSEMNVSTLELGDSALYLCASSLLGAVEQFFGPGTRLTVL.

This chain joins TRBV5-1 and TRBJ1-1; D uncertain. V lost 3 bases and J 3 bases, leaving 12 bases between the germline ends. The CDR3 covers 14 residues. Germline CDR1 is SGHRS and CDR2 is YFSETQ. CDR3 amino acids: CASSWAGSDTEAFF. In nucleotides, the CDR3 is TGCGCCAGCAGCTGGGCGGGAAGCGACACTGAAGCTTTCTTT.